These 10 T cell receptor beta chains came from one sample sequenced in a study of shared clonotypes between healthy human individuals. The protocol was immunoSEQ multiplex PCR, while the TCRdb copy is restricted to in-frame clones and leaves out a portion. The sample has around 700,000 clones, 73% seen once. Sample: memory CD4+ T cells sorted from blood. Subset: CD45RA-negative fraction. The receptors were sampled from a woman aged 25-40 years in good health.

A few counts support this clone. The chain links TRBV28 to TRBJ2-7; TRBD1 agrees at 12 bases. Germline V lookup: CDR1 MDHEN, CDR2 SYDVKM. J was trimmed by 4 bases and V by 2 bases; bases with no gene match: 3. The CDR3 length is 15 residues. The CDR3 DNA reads TGTGCCAGCAGTTTAGAGGGACAGGGGGCATACGAGCAGTACTTC. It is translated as CASSLEGQGAYEQYF.

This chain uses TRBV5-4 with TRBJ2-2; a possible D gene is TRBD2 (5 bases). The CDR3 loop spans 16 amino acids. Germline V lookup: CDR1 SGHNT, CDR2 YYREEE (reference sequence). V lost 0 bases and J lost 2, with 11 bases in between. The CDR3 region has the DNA TGTGCCAGCAGCTTGGGGGGAGCCTTAAACACCGGGGAGCTGTTTTTT. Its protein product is CASSLGGALNTGELFF.

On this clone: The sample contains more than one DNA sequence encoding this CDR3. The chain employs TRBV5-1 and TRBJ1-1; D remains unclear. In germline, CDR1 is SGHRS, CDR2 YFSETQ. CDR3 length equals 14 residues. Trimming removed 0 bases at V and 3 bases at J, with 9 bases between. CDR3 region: CASSLGPGDTEAFF. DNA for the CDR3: TGCGCCAGCAGCTTGGGACCTGGAGACACTGAAGCTTTCTTT.

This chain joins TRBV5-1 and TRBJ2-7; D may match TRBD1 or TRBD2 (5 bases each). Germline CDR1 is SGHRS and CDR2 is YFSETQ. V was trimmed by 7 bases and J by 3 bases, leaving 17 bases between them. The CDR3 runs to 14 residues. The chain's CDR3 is CASRHGTIYYEQYF. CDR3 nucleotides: TGCGCCAGCCGACACGGGACCATCTACTACGAGCAGTACTTC.

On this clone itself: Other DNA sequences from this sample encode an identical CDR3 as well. CDR3 coding DNA: TGTGCCAGCGAGGGACAGGGGTCCAATGAGCAGTTCTTC. Translation: CASEGQGSNEQFF. J is TRBJ2-1 and V is TRBV27, with 10 bases that match TRBD1. Germline V gene lookup returns CDR1 MNHEY and CDR2 SMNVEV (reference sequence). The CDR3 loop spans 13 amino acids. V was clipped by 8 bases and J by 6 bases; unmatched bases: 4.

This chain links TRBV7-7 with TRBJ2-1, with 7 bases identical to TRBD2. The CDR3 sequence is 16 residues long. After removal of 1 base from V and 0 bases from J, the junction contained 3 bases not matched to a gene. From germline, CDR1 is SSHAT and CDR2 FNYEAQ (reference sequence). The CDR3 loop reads CASSLVGGSSYNEQFF. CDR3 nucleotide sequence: TGTGCCAGCAGCTTAGTTGGCGGGAGCTCCTACAATGAGCAGTTCTTC.

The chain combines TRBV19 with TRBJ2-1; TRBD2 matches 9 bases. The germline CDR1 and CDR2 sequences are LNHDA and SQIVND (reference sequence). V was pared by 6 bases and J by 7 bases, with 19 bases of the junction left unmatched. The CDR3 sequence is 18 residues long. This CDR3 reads CASSYYFASGTFRNEQFF. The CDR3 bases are TGTGCCAGTAGCTATTACTTCGCTAGCGGGACATTTAGGAATGAGCAGTTCTTC.

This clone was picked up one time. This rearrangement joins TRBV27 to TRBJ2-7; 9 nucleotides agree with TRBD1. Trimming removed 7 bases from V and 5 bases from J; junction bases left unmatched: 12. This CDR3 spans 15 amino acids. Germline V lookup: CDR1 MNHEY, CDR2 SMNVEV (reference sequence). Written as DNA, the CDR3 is TGTGCCAGCAAGAGATTCGACAGGGGGGTGAACGAGCAGTACTTC. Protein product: CASKRFDRGVNEQYF.

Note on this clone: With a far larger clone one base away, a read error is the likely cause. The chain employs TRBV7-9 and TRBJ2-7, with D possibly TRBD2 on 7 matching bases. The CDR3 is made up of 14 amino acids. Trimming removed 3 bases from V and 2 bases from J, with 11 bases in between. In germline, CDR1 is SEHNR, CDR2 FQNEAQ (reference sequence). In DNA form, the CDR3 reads TGTGCCAGCAGCTTCCAGCGGGACACCTACGAGCAGTACTTC. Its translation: CASSFQRDTYEQYF.

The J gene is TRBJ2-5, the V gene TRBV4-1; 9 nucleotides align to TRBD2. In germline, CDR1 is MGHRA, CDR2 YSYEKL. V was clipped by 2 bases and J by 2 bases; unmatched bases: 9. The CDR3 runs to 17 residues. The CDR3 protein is CASSQWPGSGGQETQYF. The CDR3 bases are TGCGCCAGCAGCCAATGGCCCGGGAGCGGGGGGCAAGAGACCCAGTACTTC.